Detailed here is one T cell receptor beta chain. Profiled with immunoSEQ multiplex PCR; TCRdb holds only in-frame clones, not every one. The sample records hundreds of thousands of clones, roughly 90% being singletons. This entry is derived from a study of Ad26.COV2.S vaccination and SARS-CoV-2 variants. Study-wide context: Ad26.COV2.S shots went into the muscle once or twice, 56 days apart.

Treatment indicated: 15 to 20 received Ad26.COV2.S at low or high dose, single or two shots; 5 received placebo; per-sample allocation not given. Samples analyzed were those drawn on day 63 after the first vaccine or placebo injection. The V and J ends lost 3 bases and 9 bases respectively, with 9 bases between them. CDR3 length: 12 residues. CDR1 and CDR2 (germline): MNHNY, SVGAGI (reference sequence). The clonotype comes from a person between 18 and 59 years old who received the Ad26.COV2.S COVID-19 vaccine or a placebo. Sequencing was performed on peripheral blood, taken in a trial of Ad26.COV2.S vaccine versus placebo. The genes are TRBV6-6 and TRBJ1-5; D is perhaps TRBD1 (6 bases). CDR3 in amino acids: CASSYTGWPQHF. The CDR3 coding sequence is TGTGCCAGCAGTTATACAGGGTGGCCCCAGCATTTT.